These 4 T cell receptor beta chains were sequenced from one sample in a study of T-cell memory formation after mild COVID-19. TCRdb itself ran the 5' RACE reads through MiXCR, one entry per CDR3 protein. The sample has fewer than 350,000 distinct CDR3 sequences, more than 15% seen once. Input material: PBMCs or a T cell subset sorted from them (not recorded which). The receptors shown here come from a man in his late teens or twenties who had mild COVID-19 (a few samples of this study predate the infection). Cell type and time point are not known.

On this clonotype: Mismatch with germline at one junction end may stem from a read error. This rearrangement joins TRBV29-1 to TRBJ2-7; D is perhaps TRBD2 (6 bases). Germline V gene data show CDR1 as SQVTM and CDR2 as ANQGSEA. The CDR3 length is 13 residues. The CDR3: CRVGRENSYEQYF. The DNA of the CDR3 is TGCAGAGTTGGCCGGGAGAACTCCTACGAGCAGTACTTC.

The table lists this clonotype with a few counts. V usage is TRBV4-1 and J usage is TRBJ1-4; D gene ambiguous. CDR3 length equals 17 residues. CDR1 MGHRA and CDR2 YSYEKL come from the germline V gene. Between the trimmed V and J ends, which lost 0 bases and 0 bases, there was a span of 11 bases. The CDR3 coding sequence is TGCGCCAGCAGCCAAGAACTCTTAGGTGCAACTAATGAAAAACTGTTTTTT. It codes for CASSQELLGATNEKLFF.

This chain uses TRBV9 with TRBJ2-1; D not certain. The length of the CDR3 is 15 residues. Trimming cost V 0 bases and J 6 bases, with 13 bases left between them. The germline V gene encodes CDR1 SGDLS and CDR2 YYNGEE. CDR3 coding DNA: TGTGCCAGCAGCGTAGCTGGGGTCCCGGCCAATGAGCAGTTCTTC. Translated, it gives CASSVAGVPANEQFF. The full variable domain, rest sourced from reference TRBV9 and TRBJ2-1, is DSGVTQTPKHLITATGQRVTLRCSPRSGDLSVYWYQQSLDQGLQFLIQYYNGEERAKGNILERFSAQQFPDLHSELNLSSLELGDSALYFCASSVAGVPANEQFFGPGTRLTVL.

The chain links TRBV7-3 to TRBJ2-2; either TRBD1 or TRBD2 may supply D (6 bases each). The V and J ends lost 6 bases and 8 bases respectively, with 22 bases between them. Germline CDR1 reads SGHTA; CDR2 reads FQGTGA. This CDR3 contains 16 residues. CDR3 nucleotide sequence: TGTGCCAGCAGTACAAACGGGGGCTACCCCCCTGGGGAGCTGTTTTTT. It is translated as CASSTNGGYPPGELFF.